The rows below give T cell receptor beta chains drawn from one sample of a study of blood T cell repertoires in COVID-19. Measured with immunoSEQ multiplex PCR; TCRdb has only the in-frame clones, and not every one. The top ten clones hold about 1.5% of a sample with 250,000 to 400,000 clones, around 88% of them seen once. Sequencing was done on a sample of peripheral blood. Receptors were obtained from a woman in her twenties or thirties with COVID-19, enrolled during active disease. The CDR3 runs from the conserved cysteine through the conserved F or W. The D gene is left open where the match is weak. A row's size may be missing; if present it is once, few, many or a size class.

once TRBJ1-4 TRBV6-1 TRBD1 TGTGCCAGCAGTGGGCCGGGACAGGGGAGTGGTAATGAAAAACTGTTTTTT CASSGPGQGSGNEKLFF
. TRBJ2-7 TRBV11-3 TRBD1 TGTGCCAGCAGCTTACGGACAGGGGTCCGCGAGCAGTACTTC CASSLRTGVREQYF
. TRBJ2-5 TRBV6-5 . TGTGCCAGCAGACGCGACTGGGACCAAGAGACCCAGTACTTC CASRRDWDQETQYF
. TRBJ2-3 TRBV2 . TGTGCCAGCACGGCGGAGCACGGACAAGATACGCAGTATTTT CASTAEHGQDTQYF
few TRBJ1-5 TRBV11-2 . TGTGCCAGCAGCTTAGGGGGGCGGTGGAATCAGCCCCAGCATTTT CASSLGGRWNQPQHF
. TRBJ2-5 TRBV4-3 . TGCGCCAGCAGCCAAGAGCTTACGGTCCAAGAGACCCAGTACTTC CASSQELTVQETQYF
. TRBJ1-5 TRBV6-6 TRBD1 TGTGCCAGCAGTCCCCGGACAGGGGCCGCCAATCAGCCCCAGCATTTT CASSPRTGAANQPQHF
. TRBJ1-5 TRBV2 . TGTGCCAGCAGTGTTGGTCAGGACCGGGAACAGCCCCAGCATTTT CASSVGQDREQPQHF
. TRBJ2-3 TRBV29-1 TRBD1 TGCAGCGTTGAGGGCGGTGGACAGGGGCTCCTTGAACGCACAGATACGCAGTATTTT CSVEGGGQGLLERTDTQYF
. TRBJ1-3 TRBV19 TRBD1 TGTGCCAGGGGACAGGGGCGAAACACCATATATTTT CARGQGRNTIYF
. TRBJ1-2 TRBV5-4 TRBD1 TGTGCCAGCAGGGCAGGGGGCGCCTCATGGGTCTATGGCTACACCTTC CASRAGGASWVYGYTF
few TRBJ1-1 TRBV4-3 TRBD1 TGCGCCAGCAGCCAACTCAGGACAGGGAGCACTGAAGCTTTCTTT CASSQLRTGSTEAFF
. TRBJ2-5 TRBV9 . TGTGCCAGCAGCCCCCCAGGGGTCCAAGAGACCCAGTACTTC CASSPPGVQETQYF
. TRBJ1-2 TRBV5-1 . TGCGCCAGCAGGCAAGCAACAGCTAGCTCTAACTATGGCTACACCTTC CASRQATASSNYGYTF
. TRBJ2-1 TRBV4-3 TRBD1 TGCGCCAGCAGCCTAGAACCGGGACAGGTATACAATGAGCAGTTCTTC CASSLEPGQVYNEQFF
. TRBJ2-1 TRBV5-1 . TGCGCCAGCAGCCCGATGGCGGGGTCTTACAATGAGCAGTTCTTC CASSPMAGSYNEQFF
. TRBJ2-3 TRBV19 TRBD2 TGTGCCAGTAGTAAAGGATCGACTAGCGGCGACACAGATACGCAGTATTTT CASSKGSTSGDTDTQYF
. TRBJ1-5 TRBV19 . TGTGCCAGTAGTATACCCCAAGGGGGGAGGGATCAGCCCCAGCATTTT CASSIPQGGRDQPQHF
. TRBJ2-1 TRBV5-6 . TGTGCCAGCAGCTTGGTTCTAGGCGATGGGGTACTAGGGAATGAGCAGTTCTTC CASSLVLGDGVLGNEQFF
. TRBJ1-1 TRBV7-6 TRBD1 TGTGCCAGCAGCACAGAGACCGGGACAGCAGACACTGAAGCTTTCTTT CASSTETGTADTEAFF
. TRBJ1-5 TRBV5-3 . TGTGCCAGAAGCTACAGGGATCAGCCCCAGCATTTT CARSYRDQPQHF
. TRBJ1-4 TRBV7-7 TRBD1 TGTGCCAGCAGCCAGGGACAGTCAACTAATGAAAAACTGTTTTTT CASSQGQSTNEKLFF
. TRBJ1-6 TRBV5-1 . TGCGCCAGCAGCTTGGTGGGCAGTAATTCACCCCTCCACTTT CASSLVGSNSPLHF
. TRBJ1-2 TRBV6-5 . TGTGCCAGCAGTTACTCGAACAGTAACTATGGCTACACCTTC CASSYSNSNYGYTF
. TRBJ1-6 TRBV6-6 TRBD1 TGTGCCAGCAGTTCTACGACAGGGGGGTTGAATTCACCCCTCCACTTT CASSSTTGGLNSPLHF
. TRBJ1-1 TRBV5-4 . TGTGCCAGCAGCTTCCGTAGTGAGAACACTGAAGCTTTCTTT CASSFRSENTEAFF
. TRBJ1-1 TRBV12-3/TRBV12-4 . TGTGCCAGCAGTTTACGTTGGGGGGGTGAAGCTTTCTTT CASSLRWGGEAFF
. TRBJ2-1 TRBV10-1 TRBD2 TGCGCCAGCAGTGATGCTAGCGGAGCCAATGAGCAGTTCTTC CASSDASGANEQFF
. TRBJ1-5 TRBV18 . TGTGCCAGCTCAAGCGGGTTTAGCAATCAGCCCCAGCATTTT CASSSGFSNQPQHF
. TRBJ2-3 TRBV3-1/TRBV3-2 TRBD2 TGTGCCAGCAGCCAGATCCTCGACAGCGGGGGGCCTTACACAGATACGCAGTATTTT CASSQILDSGGPYTDTQYF
. TRBJ2-3 TRBV19 TRBD1 TGTGCCAGTAGTCCCAGGGACAGAGACACAGATACGCAGTATTTT CASSPRDRDTDTQYF
. TRBJ2-1 TRBV3-1/TRBV3-2 TRBD1 TGTGCCAGCAGCTACGGAACGAAGGGGGCGTACAATGAGCAGTTCTTC CASSYGTKGAYNEQFF
many TRBJ1-2 TRBV10-3 TRBD1 TGTGCCATCAGTGAGTCAACGACAGGGGCCGGTGGCTACACCTTC CAISESTTGAGGYTF
. TRBJ1-2 TRBV18 . TGTGCCAGCTCACCGGACAGAGAAGTCTATGGCTACACCTTC CASSPDREVYGYTF
. TRBJ1-1 TRBV7-8 . TGTGCCAGCAGCTTAGGGCAGAACACTGAAGCTTTCTTT CASSLGQNTEAFF
. TRBJ2-1 TRBV2 TRBD2 TGTGCCAGCAGAGAGGAGCGGGGGGGTTTCAATGAGCAGTTCTTC CASREERGGFNEQFF
. TRBJ2-3 TRBV4-1 . TGCGCCAGCAGCCAAGTGGGAGTCTTGGGGGATACGCAGTATTTT CASSQVGVLGDTQYF
. TRBJ1-1 TRBV7-9 . TGTGCCAGCAGCTCGCAAACTGTAATGAACACTGAAGCTTTCTTT CASSSQTVMNTEAFF
. TRBJ1-1 TRBV2 . TGTGCCAGCAGTAGGCAGGACAATGAAGCTTTCTTT CASSRQDNEAFF
. TRBJ2-5 TRBV5-6 TRBD2 TGTGCCAGCAGCCCCCTGGGGGGGATCCAAGAGACCCAGTACTTC CASSPLGGIQETQYF
. TRBJ1-4 TRBV28 TRBD1 TGTGCCAGCAGTCTCCGGACAGGGGAAAAACTGTTTTTT CASSLRTGEKLFF
once TRBJ1-2 TRBV24-1 . TGTGCCACCAGTGACCCCGCCAGGTCGTACGGCTACACCTTC CATSDPARSYGYTF
. TRBJ1-6 TRBV6-5 TRBD1 TGTGCCAGCAGTTACGGTTTTGGGACAGGGCAGTCACCCCTCCACTTT CASSYGFGTGQSPLHF
. TRBJ1-6 TRBV5-6 TRBD1 TGTGCCACATCAACAGGGGGAAATTCACCCCTCCACTTT CATSTGGNSPLHF
. TRBJ1-2 TRBV5-1 TRBD1 TGCGCCAGCTCCCGGGACAGTAACTATGGCTACACCTTC CASSRDSNYGYTF
. TRBJ1-1 TRBV19 TRBD1 TGTGCCAGTATCATAGGGGGCGGAAAAGCTTTCTTT CASIIGGGKAFF
. TRBJ2-2 TRBV5-6 . TGTGCCAGCAGCTTCCGAAGCCGGGTCAGGGAGCTGTTTTTT CASSFRSRVRELFF
. TRBJ1-1 TRBV2 . TGTGCCAGCAGTGATGTTAGGGGGATCAGCATCGCTGAAGCTTTCTTT CASSDVRGISIAEAFF
. TRBJ1-1 TRBV4-1 . TGCGCCAGCAGCCAAGAGTGGAGGGGAGGGACTGAAGCTTTCTTT CASSQEWRGGTEAFF
. TRBJ1-4 TRBV7-2 . TGTGCCAGCAGCTTAATAAGGGGACAAAACAAGGCAACTAATGAAAAACTGTTTTTT CASSLIRGQNKATNEKLFF
. TRBJ2-3 TRBV2 TRBD2 TGTGCCGCTGAAGGGGCTAGCGGGGAAAAAGATACGCAGTATTTT CAAEGASGEKDTQYF
. TRBJ1-5 TRBV6-5 TRBD1 TGTGCCAGCAGCGCGACAGGGCTCAATCAGCCCCAGCATTTT CASSATGLNQPQHF
. TRBJ2-4 TRBV4-1 TRBD2 TGCGCCAGCAGCCAAGAGGGGCGGGCTAGCGGGGTAGCCAAAAACATTCAGTACTTC CASSQEGRASGVAKNIQYF